This T cell receptor (beta chain) was observed in a study of shared clonotypes between healthy human individuals. The protocol was immunoSEQ multiplex PCR, while the TCRdb copy is restricted to in-frame clones and leaves out a portion. In the table there are around 1,900,000 clones, just over 90% of which are singletons. This CDR3 has 22 residues. With 5 bases clipped from V and 1 base from J, the junction kept 18 bases outside the gene matches. Germline V gene data show CDR1 as SGHTA and CDR2 as FQGTGA. CD8 cells classed as naive were CD45RO-negative and positively selected for CCR7, excluding terminally differentiated effector memory CD45RA+ cells.

The receptor was isolated from a man aged 18 to 30 in good health. Some clones in this sample may be carry-over from other donors' samples. The sequenced sample consisted of naive CD8+ T cells from PBMCs. V is TRBV7-3 and J is TRBJ2-1; 15 bases are a match to TRBD2. CDR3 region: CASSPLPRGLAGGPGSYNEQFF. The CDR3 DNA follows: TGTGCCAGCAGCCCGCTTCCAAGAGGACTAGCGGGAGGGCCAGGGTCCTACAATGAGCAGTTCTTC.